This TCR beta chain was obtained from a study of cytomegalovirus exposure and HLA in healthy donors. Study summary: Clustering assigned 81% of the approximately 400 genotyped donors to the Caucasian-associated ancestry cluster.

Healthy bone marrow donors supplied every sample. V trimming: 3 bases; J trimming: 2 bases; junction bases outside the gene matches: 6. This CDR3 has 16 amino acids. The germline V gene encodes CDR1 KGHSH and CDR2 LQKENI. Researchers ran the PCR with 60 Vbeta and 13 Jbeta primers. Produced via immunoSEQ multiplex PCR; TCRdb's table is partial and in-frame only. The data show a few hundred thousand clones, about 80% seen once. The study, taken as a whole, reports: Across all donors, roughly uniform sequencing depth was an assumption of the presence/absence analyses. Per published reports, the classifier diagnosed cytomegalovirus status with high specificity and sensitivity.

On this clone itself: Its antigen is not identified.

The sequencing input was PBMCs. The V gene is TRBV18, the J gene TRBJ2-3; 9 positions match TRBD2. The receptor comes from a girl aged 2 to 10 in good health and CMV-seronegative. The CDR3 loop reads CASSPAGGAVTDTQYF. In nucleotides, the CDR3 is TGTGCCAGCTCACCTGCGGGGGGGGCCGTCACAGATACGCAGTATTTT.